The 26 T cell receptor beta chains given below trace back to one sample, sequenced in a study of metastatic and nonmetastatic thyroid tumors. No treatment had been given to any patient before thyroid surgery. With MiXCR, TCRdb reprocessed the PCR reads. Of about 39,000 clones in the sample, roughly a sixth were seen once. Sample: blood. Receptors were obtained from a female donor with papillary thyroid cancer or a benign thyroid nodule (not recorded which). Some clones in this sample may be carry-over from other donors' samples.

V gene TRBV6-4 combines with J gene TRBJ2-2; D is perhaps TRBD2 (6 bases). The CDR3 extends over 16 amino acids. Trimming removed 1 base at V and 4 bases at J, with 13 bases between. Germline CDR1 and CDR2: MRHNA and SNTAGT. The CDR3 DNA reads TGTGCCAGCAGTGACTTGAGTGGGGGGTCCACCGGGGAGCTGTTTTTT. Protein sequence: CASSDLSGGSTGELFF.

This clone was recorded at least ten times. The DNA for the CDR3 is TGTGCCAGCAGCGTAGGAAGTGGCGGGCCCCAGCATTTT. This encodes CASSVGSGGPQHF. V usage is TRBV9 and J usage is TRBJ1-5; no definite D call. Germline V gene lookup returns CDR1 SGDLS and CDR2 YYNGEE. The CDR3 consists of 13 residues. Trimming removed 0 bases from V and 9 bases from J, with 10 bases in between.

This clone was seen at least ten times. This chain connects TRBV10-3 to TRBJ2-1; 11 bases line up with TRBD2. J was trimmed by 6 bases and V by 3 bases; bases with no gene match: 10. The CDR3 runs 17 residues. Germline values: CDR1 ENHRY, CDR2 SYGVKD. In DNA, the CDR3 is TGTGCCATCAGTGACCTACAGACTAGCGGGGAATTCAATGAGCAGTTCTTC. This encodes CAISDLQTSGEFNEQFF.

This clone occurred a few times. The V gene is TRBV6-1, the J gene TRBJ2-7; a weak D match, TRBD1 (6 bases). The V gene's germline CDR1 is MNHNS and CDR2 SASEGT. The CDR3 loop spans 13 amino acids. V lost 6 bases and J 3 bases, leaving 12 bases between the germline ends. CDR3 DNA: TGTGCCAGCAGACGCGACAGGAACTACGAGCAGTACTTC. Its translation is CASRRDRNYEQYF.

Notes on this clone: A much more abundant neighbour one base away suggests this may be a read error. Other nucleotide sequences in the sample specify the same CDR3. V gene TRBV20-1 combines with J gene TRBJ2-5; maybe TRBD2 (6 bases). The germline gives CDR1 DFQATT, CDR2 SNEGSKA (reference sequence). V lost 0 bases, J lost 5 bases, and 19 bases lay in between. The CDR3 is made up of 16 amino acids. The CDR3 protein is CSAREWREGRTETQYF. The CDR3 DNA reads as TGCAGTGCTAGAGAGTGGAGGGAAGGTCGTACGGAGACCCAGTACTTC.

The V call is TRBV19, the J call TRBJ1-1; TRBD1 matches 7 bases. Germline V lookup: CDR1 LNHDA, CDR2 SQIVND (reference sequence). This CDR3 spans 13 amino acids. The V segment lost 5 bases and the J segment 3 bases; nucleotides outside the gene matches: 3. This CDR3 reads CASSGQADTEAFF. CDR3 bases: TGTGCCAGTAGTGGACAGGCGGACACTGAAGCTTTCTTT.

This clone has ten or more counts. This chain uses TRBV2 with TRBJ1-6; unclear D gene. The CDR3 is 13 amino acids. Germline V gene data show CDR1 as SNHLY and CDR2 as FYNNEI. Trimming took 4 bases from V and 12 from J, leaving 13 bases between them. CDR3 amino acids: CASSGTPPLPLHF. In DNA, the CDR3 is TGTGCCAGCAGTGGGACCCCTCCGTTACCCCTCCACTTT. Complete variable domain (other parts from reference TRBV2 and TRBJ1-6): EPEVTQTPSHQVTQMGQEVILRCVPISNHLYFYWYRQILGQKVEFLVSFYNNEISEKSEIFDDQFSVERPDGSNFTLKIRSTKLEDSAMYFCASSGTPPLPLHFGNGTRLTVT.

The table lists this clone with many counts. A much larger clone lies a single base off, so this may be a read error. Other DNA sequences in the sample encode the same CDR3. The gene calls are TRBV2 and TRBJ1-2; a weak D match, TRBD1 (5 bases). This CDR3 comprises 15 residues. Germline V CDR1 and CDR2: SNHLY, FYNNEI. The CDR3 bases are TGTGCCAGCAGTGAACTGGGGGTAGCTAACTACGGCTACACCTTC. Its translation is CASSELGVANYGYTF.

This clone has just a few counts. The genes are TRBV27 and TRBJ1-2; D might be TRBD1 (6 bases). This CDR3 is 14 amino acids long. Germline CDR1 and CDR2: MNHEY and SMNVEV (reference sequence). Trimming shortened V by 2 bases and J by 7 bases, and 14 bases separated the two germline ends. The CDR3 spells CASSLGTRGSGYTF. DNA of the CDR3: TGTGCCAGCAGTTTAGGGACAAGGGGAAGTGGCTACACCTTC.

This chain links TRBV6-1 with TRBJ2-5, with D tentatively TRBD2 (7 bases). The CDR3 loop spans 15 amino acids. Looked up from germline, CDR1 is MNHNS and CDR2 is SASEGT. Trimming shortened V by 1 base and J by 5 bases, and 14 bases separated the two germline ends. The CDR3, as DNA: TGTGCCAGCAGTGAAGTGGCGGGGGCTTCGGAGACCCAGTACTTC. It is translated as CASSEVAGASETQYF.

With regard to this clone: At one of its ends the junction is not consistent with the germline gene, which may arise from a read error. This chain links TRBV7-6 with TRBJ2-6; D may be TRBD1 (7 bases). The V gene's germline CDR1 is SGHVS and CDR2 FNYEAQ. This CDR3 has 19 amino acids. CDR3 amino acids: CASSLIGGQWARGTNVLTF. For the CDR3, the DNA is TGTGCCAGCAGCCTCATCGGGGGACAGTGGGCGCGTGGGACCAACGTCCTGACTTTC.

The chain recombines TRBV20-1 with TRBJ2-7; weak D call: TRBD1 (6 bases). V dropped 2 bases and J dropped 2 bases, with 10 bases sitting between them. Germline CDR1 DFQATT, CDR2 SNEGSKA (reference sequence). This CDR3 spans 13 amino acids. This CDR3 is CSARQGWAYEQYF. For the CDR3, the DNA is TGCAGTGCTAGACAGGGGTGGGCCTACGAGCAGTACTTC.

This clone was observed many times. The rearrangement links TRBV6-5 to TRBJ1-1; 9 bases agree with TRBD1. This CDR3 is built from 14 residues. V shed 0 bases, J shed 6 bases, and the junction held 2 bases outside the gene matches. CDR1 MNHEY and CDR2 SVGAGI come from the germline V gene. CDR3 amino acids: CASSYSGTGPEAFF. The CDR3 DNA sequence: TGTGCCAGCAGTTACTCAGGGACAGGGCCTGAAGCTTTCTTT.

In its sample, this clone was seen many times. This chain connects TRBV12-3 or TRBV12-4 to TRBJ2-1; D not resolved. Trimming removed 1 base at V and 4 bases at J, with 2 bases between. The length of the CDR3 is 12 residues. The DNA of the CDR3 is TGTGCCAGCAGTTTAGTGTACAATGAGCAGTTCTTC. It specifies CASSLVYNEQFF.

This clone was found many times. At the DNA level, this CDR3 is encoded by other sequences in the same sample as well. CDR3 in DNA: TGCGCCAGCAGTGAACAGGGGGCGGTTGAAGCTTTCTTT. It encodes CASSEQGAVEAFF. V is TRBV10-1 and J is TRBJ1-1; 9 bases match TRBD1. The CDR3 is 13 residues long. After removal of 3 bases from V and 7 bases from J, the junction contained 3 bases not matched to a gene. Germline V gene lookup returns CDR1 WNHNN and CDR2 SYGVQD (reference sequence).

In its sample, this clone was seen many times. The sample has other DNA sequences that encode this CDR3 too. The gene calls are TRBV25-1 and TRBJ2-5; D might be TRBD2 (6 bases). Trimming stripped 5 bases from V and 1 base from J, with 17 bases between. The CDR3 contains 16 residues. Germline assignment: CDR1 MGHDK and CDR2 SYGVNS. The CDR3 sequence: CASSSLRGLPQETQYF. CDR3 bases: TGTGCCAGCAGTTCCCTCCGCGGACTACCCCAAGAGACCCAGTACTTC.

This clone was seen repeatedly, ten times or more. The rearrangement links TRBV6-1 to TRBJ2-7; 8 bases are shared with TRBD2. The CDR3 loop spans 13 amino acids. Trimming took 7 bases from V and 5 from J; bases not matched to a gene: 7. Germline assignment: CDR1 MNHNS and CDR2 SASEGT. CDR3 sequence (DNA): TGTGCCAGCATTAGAGCGGGAGAAAACGAGCAGTACTTC. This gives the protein CASIRAGENEQYF.

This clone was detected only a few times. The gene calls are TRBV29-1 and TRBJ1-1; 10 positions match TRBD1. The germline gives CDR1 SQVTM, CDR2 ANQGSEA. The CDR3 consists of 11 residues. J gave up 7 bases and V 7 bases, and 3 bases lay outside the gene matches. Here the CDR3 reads CSGQGAGEAFF. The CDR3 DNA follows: TGCAGCGGACAGGGGGCTGGTGAAGCTTTCTTT. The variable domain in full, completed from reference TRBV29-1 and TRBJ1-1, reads SAVISQKPSRDICQRGTSLTIQCQVDSQVTMMFWYRQQPGQSLTLIATANQGSEATYESGFVIDKFPISRPNLTFSTLTVSNMSPEDSSIYLCSGQGAGEAFFGQGTRLTVV.

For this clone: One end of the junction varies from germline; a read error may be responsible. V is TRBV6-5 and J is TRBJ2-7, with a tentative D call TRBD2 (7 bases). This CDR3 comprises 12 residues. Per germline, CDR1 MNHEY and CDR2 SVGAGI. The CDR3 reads CSSSTRPRGHYF. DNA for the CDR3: TGTTCCAGCAGTACCCGACCGCGGGGGCATTACTTC.

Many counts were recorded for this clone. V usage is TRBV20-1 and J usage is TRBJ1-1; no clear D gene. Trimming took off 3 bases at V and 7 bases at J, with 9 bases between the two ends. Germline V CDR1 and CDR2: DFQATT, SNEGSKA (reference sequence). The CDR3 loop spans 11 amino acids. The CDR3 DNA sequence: TGCAGTGCTAGGGTCACGAGTGAAGCTTTCTTT. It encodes CSARVTSEAFF.

CDR3 amino acids: CASSPWGGQRVAKNIQYF. DNA of the CDR3: TGTGCCAGCAGCCCATGGGGAGGGCAGCGGGTAGCCAAAAACATTCAGTACTTC. The rearrangement joins TRBV5-4 to TRBJ2-4; TRBD2 matches 7 bases. The V gene end was trimmed by 4 bases and the J gene end by 0 bases; junction bases not matched to a gene: 13. This CDR3 contains 18 residues. Per the germline V gene, CDR1 is SGHNT and CDR2 is YYREEE (reference sequence).

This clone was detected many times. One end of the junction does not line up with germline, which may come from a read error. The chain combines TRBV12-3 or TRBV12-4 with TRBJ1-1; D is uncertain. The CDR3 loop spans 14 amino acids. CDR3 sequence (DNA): TGTGCCAGCAGTTTAGGGGGAGGAGTAGCTGAAGCTTCCTTT. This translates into CASSLGGGVAEASF.

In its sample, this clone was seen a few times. CDR3 amino acids: CASSLDLQGIWGSTDTQYF. The CDR3 DNA is TGTGCCAGCAGCTTAGATCTGCAGGGGATTTGGGGAAGCACAGATACGCAGTATTTT. The chain has TRBV11-2 and TRBJ2-3, with D maybe TRBD1 (6 bases). From germline, CDR1 is SGHAT and CDR2 FQNNGV. V was pared by 0 bases and J by 0 bases, with 19 bases between. The CDR3 totals 19 residues.

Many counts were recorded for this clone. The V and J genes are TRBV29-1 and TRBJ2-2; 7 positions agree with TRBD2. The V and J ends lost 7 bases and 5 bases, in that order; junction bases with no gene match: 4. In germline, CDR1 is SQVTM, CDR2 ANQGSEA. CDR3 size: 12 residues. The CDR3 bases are TGCAGCGGGGGGGGATCGACCGGGGAGCTGTTTTTT. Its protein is CSGGGSTGELFF.

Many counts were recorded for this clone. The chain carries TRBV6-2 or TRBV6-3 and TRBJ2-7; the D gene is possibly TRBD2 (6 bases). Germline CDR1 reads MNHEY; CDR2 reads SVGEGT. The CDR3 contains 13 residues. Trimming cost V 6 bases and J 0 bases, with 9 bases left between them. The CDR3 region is CASSRGNSYEQYF. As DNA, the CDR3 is TGTGCCAGCAGCCGCGGGAACTCCTACGAGCAGTACTTC.

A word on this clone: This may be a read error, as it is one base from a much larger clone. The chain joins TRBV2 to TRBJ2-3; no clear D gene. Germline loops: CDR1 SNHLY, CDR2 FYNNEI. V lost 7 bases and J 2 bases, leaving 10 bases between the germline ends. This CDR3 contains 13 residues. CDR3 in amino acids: CASNQAFTDTQYF. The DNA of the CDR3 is TGTGCCAGCAACCAGGCCTTCACAGATACGCAGTATTTT.